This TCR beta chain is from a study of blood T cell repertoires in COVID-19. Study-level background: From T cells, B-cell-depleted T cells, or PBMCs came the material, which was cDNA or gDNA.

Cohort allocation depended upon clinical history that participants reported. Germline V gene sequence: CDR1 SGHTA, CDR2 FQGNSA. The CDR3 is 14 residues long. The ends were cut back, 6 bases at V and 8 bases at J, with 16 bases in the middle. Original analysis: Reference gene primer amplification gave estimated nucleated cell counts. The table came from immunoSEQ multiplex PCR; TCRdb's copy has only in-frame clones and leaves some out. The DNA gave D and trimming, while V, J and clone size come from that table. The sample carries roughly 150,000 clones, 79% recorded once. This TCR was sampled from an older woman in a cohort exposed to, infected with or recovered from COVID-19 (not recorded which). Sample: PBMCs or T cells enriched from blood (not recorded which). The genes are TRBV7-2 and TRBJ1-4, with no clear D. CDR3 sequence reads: CASRPGLVGEKLFF. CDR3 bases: TGTGCCAGCAGACCGGGGTTGGTTGGGGAAAAACTGTTTTTT.